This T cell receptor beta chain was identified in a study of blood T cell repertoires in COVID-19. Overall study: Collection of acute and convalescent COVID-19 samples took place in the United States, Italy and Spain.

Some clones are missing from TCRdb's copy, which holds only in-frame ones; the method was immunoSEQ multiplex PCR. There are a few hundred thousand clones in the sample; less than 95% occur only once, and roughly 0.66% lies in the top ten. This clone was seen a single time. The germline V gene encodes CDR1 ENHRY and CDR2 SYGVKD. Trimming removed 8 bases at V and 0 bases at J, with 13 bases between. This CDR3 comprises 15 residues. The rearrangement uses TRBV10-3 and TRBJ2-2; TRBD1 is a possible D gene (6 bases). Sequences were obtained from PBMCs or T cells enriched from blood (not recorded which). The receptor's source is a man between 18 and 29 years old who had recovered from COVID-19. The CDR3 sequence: CAIRDTSSNTGELFF. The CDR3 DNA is TGTGCCATCCGGGACACCAGCTCGAACACCGGGGAGCTGTTTTTT.